The 9 T cell receptor beta chains reported below all come from one sample, sequenced in a study of spatial heterogeneity in lung cancer. Specified time point: sample taken at primary tumor resection. Without sorting, whole RNA was sequenced from tumor, nontumor lung or frozen PBMC. One entry per CDR3 protein results from TCRdb running MiXCR on the 5' RACE reads. The sample yields roughly 10,000 distinct CDR3 sequences, around 5.8% seen once. Sequences were derived from PBMCs, sampled at surgery. These receptor sequences come from a male donor with early-stage non-small cell lung cancer.

Many counts were recorded for this clonotype. This beta chain is a stray sequence in a library constructed for alpha chains; its clone size is not meaningful. This chain links TRBV6-4 with TRBJ2-3, with a weak D call TRBD2 (5 bases). The CDR3 is 15 amino acids. Per the germline V gene, CDR1 is MRHNA and CDR2 is SNTAGT. The ends were cut back, 0 bases at V and 4 bases at J, with 11 bases in the middle. In DNA form, the CDR3 reads TGTGCCAGCAGTGACTCGACCTCGGGGTCAGATACGCAGTATTTT. This translates into CASSDSTSGSDTQYF.

This clonotype occurred many times. Because the library targeted alpha chains, this beta chain is an off-target read whose size means little. The J gene is TRBJ1-1, the V gene TRBV27; D gene unclear. V gave up 4 bases and J gave up 4 bases, with 13 bases separating them. The CDR3 is made up of 14 amino acids. Per the germline V gene, CDR1 is MNHEY and CDR2 is SMNVEV (reference sequence). CDR3 nucleotides: TGTGCCAGCAGTTCCTCGCGCGTATCCACTGAAGCTTTCTTT. Its protein product is CASSSSRVSTEAFF.

In its sample, this clonotype was seen many times. Its ends do not fully match the called genes, so a read error is possible. The size of this beta chain means little, since it is a stray read in a library made for alpha chains. The genes are TRBV19 and TRBJ2-5, with D uncertain. The germline V gene has CDR1 LNHDA and CDR2 SQIVND (reference sequence). CDR3 length: 11 amino acids. The CDR3 sequence is CASSIGTTSFF. CDR3 coding DNA: TGTGCCAGTAGTATAGGGACCACGTCCTTCTTC.

By share, this clonotype counts as medium-sized. This beta chain turned up in a library designed for alpha chains; as an off-target read, its abundance says little. V and J are TRBV7-9 and TRBJ2-7; the match to TRBD2 covers 10 bases. CDR3 size: 13 residues. V lost 9 bases to trimming and J lost 2 bases; unmatched junction nucleotides: 4. Germline CDR1 SEHNR, CDR2 FQNEAQ (reference sequence). The CDR3 loop reads CASGTSATYEQYF. CDR3 nucleotides: TGTGCCAGTGGGACTAGCGCCACCTACGAGCAGTACTTC.

This clonotype was observed at least ten times. This beta chain came through as a stray read in a library set up for alpha chains, and its size says little. The chain carries TRBV30 and TRBJ2-5; D is uncertain. Germline CDR1 GTSNPN, CDR2 SVGIG (reference sequence). Trimming removed 1 base from V and 5 bases from J, with 2 bases in between. The CDR3 is 10 amino acids. CDR3 region: CAWSEETQYF. The CDR3 DNA reads TGTGCCTGGAGTGAGGAGACCCAGTACTTC.

About this clonotype: Since it is a stray read in a library aimed at alpha chains, this beta chain has a size that is not meaningful. The chain carries TRBV29-1 and TRBJ2-7, with D uncertain. CDR3 length: 11 amino acids. Germline lookup yields CDR1 SQVTM and CDR2 ANQGSEA. The ends were cut back, 2 bases at V and 6 bases at J, with 8 bases in the middle. CDR3 protein: CSVETYSEQYF. CDR3 DNA: TGCAGCGTTGAAACTTACTCCGAGCAGTACTTC.

By share of the sample, this clonotype is medium-sized. Since the library was made to target alpha chains, this beta chain is a stray read and its abundance is not meaningful. The chain uses TRBV4-1 and TRBJ2-3, with D perhaps TRBD2 (5 bases). This CDR3 region has 16 residues. V dropped 5 bases and J dropped 2 bases, with 17 bases sitting between them. CDR1 is MGHRA, CDR2 YSYEKL, per germline. CDR3 DNA sequence: TGCGCCAGCAGCACTCCTTCGGAGCGGAACACAGATACGCAGTATTTT. Translating it yields CASSTPSERNTDTQYF.

This clonotype was detected many times. As an off-target read in a library built for alpha chains, this beta chain has a frequency of little significance. V is TRBV13 and J is TRBJ2-7, with 11 nucleotides matching TRBD1. Germline loops: CDR1 PRHDT, CDR2 FYEKMQ (reference sequence). This CDR3 region has 15 residues. Germline trimming cut 6 bases from V and 6 bases from J; bases unmatched to any gene: 10. CDR3 sequence: CASSLGDRGLVEQYF. In DNA form, the CDR3 reads TGTGCCAGCAGTTTGGGGGACAGGGGGTTAGTCGAGCAGTACTTC. Variable domain in full (rest from reference TRBV13 and TRBJ2-7): AAGVIQSPRHLIKEKRETATLKCYPIPRHDTVYWYQQGPGQDPQFLISFYEKMQSDKGSIPDRFSAQQFSDYHSELNMSSLELGDSALYFCASSLGDRGLVEQYFGPGTRLTVT.

The table lists this clonotype with a few counts. This beta chain slipped into a library made for alpha chains as a stray read, so its size is not meaningful. V gene TRBV19 combines with J gene TRBJ2-4; D call uncertain. V dropped 6 bases and J dropped 9 bases, with 9 bases sitting between them. From germline, CDR1 is LNHDA and CDR2 SQIVND (reference sequence). The CDR3 length is 11 residues. The CDR3 coding sequence is TGTGCCAGTAGGAGGCAGAGCATTCAGTACTTC. This codes for CASRRQSIQYF.